Below are 21 T cell receptor beta chains sequenced from a single sample in a study of OX40 agonist ivuxolimab in advanced cancers. The assay was immunoSEQ multiplex PCR, and TCRdb's table has in-frame clones only and misses some. The data contain approximately 33,000 clones, around nine tenths of them seen just once; the ten biggest clones take up roughly 37%. The sample here was CD4+ or CD8+ T cells sorted from blood, taken in a trial of the OX40 agonist ivuxolimab. Source of these receptors: an adult with an advanced solid tumor such as melanoma, head and neck, liver or kidney cancer.

This chain links TRBV29-1 with TRBJ1-1; D remains unclear. Deletions cut 3 bases from V and 0 bases from J, with 5 bases between. Looked up from germline, CDR1 is SQVTM and CDR2 is ANQGSEA. This CDR3 spans 12 amino acids. The DNA for the CDR3 is TGCAGCGTTGAGGCCTTGAACACTGAAGCTTTCTTT. Protein product: CSVEALNTEAFF.

The gene calls are TRBV4-3 and TRBJ1-1; TRBD1 aligns across 7 bases. Germline V lookup: CDR1 LGHNA, CDR2 YSLEER. V dropped 3 bases and J dropped 6; count of bases not matched to a gene: 7. CDR3 size: 14 residues. The CDR3 DNA reads as TGCGCCAGCAGCCAGGACAGGTATTTCGCTGAAGCTTTCTTT. Protein: CASSQDRYFAEAFF.

V gene TRBV7-9 combines with J gene TRBJ2-3; tentatively, D is TRBD2 (6 bases). Germline V gene lookup returns CDR1 SEHNR and CDR2 FQNEAQ (reference sequence). V was cut by 5 bases and J by 6 bases, with 15 bases left in between. The CDR3 totals 14 residues. The CDR3 sequence is CASSRSTRVDTQYF. The CDR3 DNA reads as TGTGCCAGCAGCCGCTCGACTAGAGTGGATACGCAGTATTTT.

This rearrangement joins TRBV15 to TRBJ1-3; no clear D gene. The CDR3 extends over 15 amino acids. Per the germline V gene, CDR1 is LNHNV and CDR2 is YYDKDF (reference sequence). Trimming pared 3 bases from V and 2 bases from J, leaving 11 bases between. CDR3 amino acids: CATSRGIGAGNTIYF. The CDR3 DNA is TGTGCCACCAGCAGGGGGATCGGGGCTGGAAACACCATATATTTT.

V is TRBV5-1 and J is TRBJ1-1; perhaps TRBD1 as D (6 bases). This CDR3 is 15 amino acids long. The germline V gene encodes CDR1 SGHRS and CDR2 YFSETQ. V shed 0 bases and J shed 1 base, with 10 bases lying between them. The CDR3 is CASSLVLQGNTEAFF. CDR3 nucleotides: TGCGCCAGCAGCTTGGTTCTACAGGGGAACACTGAAGCTTTCTTT.

The V gene is TRBV30, the J gene TRBJ1-3; D is possibly TRBD1 (5 bases). The germline CDR1 and CDR2 sequences are GTSNPN and SVGIG (reference sequence). Trimming took off 4 bases at V and 3 bases at J, with 7 bases between the two ends. CDR3 length equals 12 residues. The CDR3 region is CAWTRDGNTIYF. CDR3 sequence (DNA): TGTGCCTGGACCAGGGATGGAAACACCATATATTTT.

This clone has a handful of counts. The genes are TRBV6-4 and TRBJ2-3, with 7 bases matching TRBD2. The CDR3 extends over 15 amino acids. The V gene's germline CDR1 is MRHNA and CDR2 SNTAGT. J was trimmed by 3 bases and V by 5 bases; bases with no gene match: 8. The CDR3 reads CASSRLAGGTDTQYF. The CDR3 DNA reads as TGTGCCAGCAGTAGACTAGCCGGAGGTACAGATACGCAGTATTTT.

This clone was detected only once. This chain connects TRBV28 to TRBJ2-7; the D is unclear. The CDR3 is 13 amino acids. CDR1 MDHEN and CDR2 SYDVKM come from the germline V gene. Trimming left V 2 bases short and J 4 bases short, with 9 bases between. The CDR3 DNA is TGTGCCAGCAGTTTACCTACGATTTACGAGCAGTACTTC. It codes for CASSLPTIYEQYF. Full variable domain (missing parts from reference TRBV28 and TRBJ2-7): DVKVTQSSRYLVKRTGEKVFLECVQDMDHENMFWYRQDPGLGLRLIYFSYDVKMKEKGDIPEGYSVSREKKERFSLILESASTNQTSMYLCASSLPTIYEQYFGPGTRLTVT.

The V and J genes are TRBV6-5 and TRBJ1-6; the match to TRBD1 covers 8 bases. The CDR3 length is 14 residues. Looked up from germline, CDR1 is MNHEY and CDR2 is SVGAGI. Unmatched junction bases numbered 5, after V lost 4 bases and J lost 9 bases. The CDR3 is CASSSGQGRSPLHF. The CDR3 DNA reads as TGTGCCAGCAGTTCTGGACAGGGACGTTCACCCCTCCACTTT.

The rearrangement joins TRBV7-8 to TRBJ2-7; D gene unclear. CDR1 SGHVS and CDR2 FQNEAQ come from the germline V gene. Trimming left V 3 bases short and J 1 base short, with 4 bases between. CDR3 length: 12 residues. CDR3: CASSLPSYEQYF. In nucleotides, the CDR3 is TGTGCCAGCAGCTTGCCATCCTACGAGCAGTACTTC.

The V and J genes are TRBV5-1 and TRBJ1-1; D is unresolved. The V end lost 3 bases, the J end lost 0 bases, and 6 bases lay between the germline ends. Per germline, CDR1 SGHRS and CDR2 YFSETQ. The CDR3 loop spans 13 amino acids. The CDR3 nucleotides are TGCGCCAGCAGCTCTACAGTGAACACTGAAGCTTTCTTT. Its translation is CASSSTVNTEAFF.

V usage is TRBV7-8 and J usage is TRBJ2-7; D tentatively reads TRBD1 or TRBD2 (7 bases each). With 6 bases removed from V and 5 bases from J, the gap between germline ends came to 17 bases. CDR3 length equals 14 residues. CDR1 is SGHVS, CDR2 FQNEAQ, per germline. As DNA, the CDR3 is TGTGCCAGCAGGTTGGGGAGGGGGCGCGACGAGCAGTACTTC. It codes for CASRLGRGRDEQYF.

The table lists this clone with a few counts. The chain has TRBV18 and TRBJ1-3; D not resolved. The CDR3 has 15 residues. Between the trimmed V and J ends, which lost 3 bases and 0 bases, there was a span of 9 bases. CDR1 is KGHSH and CDR2 is LQKENI in the germline V gene. This CDR3 reads CASSPTDYSGNTIYF. DNA for the CDR3: TGTGCCAGCTCACCTACGGACTACTCTGGAAACACCATATATTTT.

The chain is built from TRBV27 and TRBJ2-2; no definite D call. The CDR3 loop spans 14 amino acids. V lost 2 bases and J lost 4, with 8 bases in between. Germline CDR1 and CDR2: MNHEY and SMNVEV (reference sequence). The CDR3 region has the DNA TGTGCCAGCAGTTTAATGCTAGGCACCGGGGAGCTGTTTTTT. This encodes CASSLMLGTGELFF.

V usage is TRBV5-1 and J usage is TRBJ2-3; 10 bases fit TRBD2. V shed 3 bases and J 2 bases; nucleotides not matched to a gene: 3. Germline values: CDR1 SGHRS, CDR2 YFSETQ. CDR3 size: 15 residues. In DNA, the CDR3 is TGCGCCAGCAGCTCGACTAGCGGGTACACAGATACGCAGTATTTT. Translating gives CASSSTSGYTDTQYF.

This clone was counted a few times. V gene TRBV7-9 combines with J gene TRBJ1-2, with D possibly TRBD1 on 6 matching bases. Deletions cut 4 bases from V and 4 bases from J, with 10 bases between. The germline gives CDR1 SEHNR, CDR2 FQNEAQ (reference sequence). CDR3 length equals 13 residues. The CDR3 coding sequence is TGTGCCAGCAGCTCGGACAGCCTCTATGGCTACACCTTC. Residues: CASSSDSLYGYTF. Complete variable domain (other parts from reference TRBV7-9 and TRBJ1-2): DTGVSQNPRHKITKRGQNVTFRCDPISEHNRLYWYRQTLGQGPEFLTYFQNEAQLEKSRLLSDRFSAERPKGSFSTLEIQRTEQGDSAMYLCASSSDSLYGYTFGSGTRLTVV.

This clone was recorded only once. The chain has TRBV7-2 and TRBJ1-4; D gene uncertain. CDR3 length: 14 residues. V was shortened by 5 bases and J by 8 bases, with 15 bases between the two germline ends. In germline, CDR1 is SGHTA, CDR2 FQGNSA. CDR3 in DNA: TGTGCCAGCAGCCGAATGTTGGGTTACGAAAAACTGTTTTTT. This translates into CASSRMLGYEKLFF.

The chain recombines TRBV13 with TRBJ1-2; no reliable D call. V gave up 2 bases and J gave up 7 bases, with 11 bases separating them. The CDR3 runs to 13 residues. Germline V CDR1 and CDR2: PRHDT, FYEKMQ (reference sequence). The DNA of the CDR3 is TGTGCCAGCAGCTTAAAGGGAACCGGTGGCTACACCTTC. It codes for CASSLKGTGGYTF.

Turning to this clone: A much larger clone differs from this one at a single base, so this may be a read error. The chain recombines TRBV6-4 with TRBJ2-3; D uncertain. The V gene lost 0 bases and the J gene lost 0 bases, with 7 bases spanning the gap. Germline-derived CDR1 and CDR2 are MRHNA and SNTAGT. The CDR3 spans 15 residues. The chain's CDR3 is CASSDSAGSTDTQYF. In DNA, the CDR3 is TGTGCCAGCAGTGACTCGGCCGGGAGCACAGATACGCAGTATTTT.

This chain connects TRBV5-6 to TRBJ2-1, with 13 nucleotides matching TRBD2. CDR3 length: 15 residues. V was clipped by 5 bases and J by 12 bases; unmatched bases: 11. Germline V gene sequence: CDR1 SGHDT, CDR2 YYEEEE. The CDR3 is CASRTGTSGTARQFF. CDR3 DNA: TGTGCCAGCAGAACAGGGACTAGCGGGACAGCCAGGCAGTTCTTC.

This clone was found once. V gene TRBV19 combines with J gene TRBJ2-3, with 12 nucleotides matching TRBD2. CDR1 and CDR2 from the germline V gene are LNHDA and SQIVND (reference sequence). The CDR3 has 16 amino acids. The J segment lost 6 bases and the V segment lost 5 bases, leaving 9 bases of the junction unmatched. CDR3 nucleotides: TGTGCCAGTAGTGCTAGCGGGAGGGCCGGGTCGGATACGCAGTATTTT. Its translation is CASSASGRAGSDTQYF.